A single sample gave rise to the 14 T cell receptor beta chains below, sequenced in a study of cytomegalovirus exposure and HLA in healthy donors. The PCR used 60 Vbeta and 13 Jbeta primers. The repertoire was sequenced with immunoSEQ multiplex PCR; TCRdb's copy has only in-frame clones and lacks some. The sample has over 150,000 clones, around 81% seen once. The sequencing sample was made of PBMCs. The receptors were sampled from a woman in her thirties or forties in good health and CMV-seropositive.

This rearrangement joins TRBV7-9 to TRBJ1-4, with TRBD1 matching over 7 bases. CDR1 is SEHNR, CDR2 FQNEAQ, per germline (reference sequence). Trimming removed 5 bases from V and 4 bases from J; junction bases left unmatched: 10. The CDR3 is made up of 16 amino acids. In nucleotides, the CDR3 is TGTGCCAGCAGCACCCAAGGGGGCCAGATTAATGAAAAACTGTTTTTT. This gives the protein CASSTQGGQINEKLFF.

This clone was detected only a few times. DNA for the CDR3: TGTGCCAGCAGCTCCGAGGGTGGGACAAAGTACTTC. Its translation: CASSSEGGTKYF. This chain uses TRBV7-9 with TRBJ2-7; possible D gene TRBD1, 6 bases. The CDR3 sequence is 12 residues long. CDR1 is SEHNR, CDR2 FQNEAQ, per germline (reference sequence). The ends were cut back, 4 bases at V and 11 bases at J, with 15 bases in the middle. The full variable domain, rest sourced from reference TRBV7-9 and TRBJ2-7, is DTGVSQNPRHKITKRGQNVTFRCDPISEHNRLYWYRQTLGQGPEFLTYFQNEAQLEKSRLLSDRFSAERPKGSFSTLEIQRTEQGDSAMYLCASSSEGGTKYFGPGTRLTVT.

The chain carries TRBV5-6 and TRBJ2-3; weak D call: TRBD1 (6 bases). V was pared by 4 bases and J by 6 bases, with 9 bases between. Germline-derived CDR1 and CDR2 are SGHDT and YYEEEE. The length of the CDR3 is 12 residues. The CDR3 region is CASSAQGDTQYF. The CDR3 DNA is TGTGCCAGCAGCGCGCAGGGGGATACGCAGTATTTT.

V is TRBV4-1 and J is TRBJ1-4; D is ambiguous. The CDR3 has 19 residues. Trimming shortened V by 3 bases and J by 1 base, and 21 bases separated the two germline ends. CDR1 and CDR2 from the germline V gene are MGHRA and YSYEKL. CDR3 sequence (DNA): TGCGCCAGCAGCCAGGGAGGGAGGGAGTGGCGGCGAACTAATGAAAAACTGTTTTTT. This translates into CASSQGGREWRRTNEKLFF.

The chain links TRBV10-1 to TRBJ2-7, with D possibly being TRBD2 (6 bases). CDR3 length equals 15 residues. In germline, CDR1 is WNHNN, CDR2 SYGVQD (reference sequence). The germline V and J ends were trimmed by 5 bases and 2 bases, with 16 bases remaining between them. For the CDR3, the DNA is TGCGCCAGCAGTCCGGGACTCGAAATAACCTACGAGCAGTACTTC. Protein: CASSPGLEITYEQYF.

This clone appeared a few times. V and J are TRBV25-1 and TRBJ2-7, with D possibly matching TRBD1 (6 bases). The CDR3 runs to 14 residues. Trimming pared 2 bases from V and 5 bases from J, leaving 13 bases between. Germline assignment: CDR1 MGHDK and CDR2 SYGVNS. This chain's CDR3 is CASSELGGRNEQYF. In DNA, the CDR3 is TGTGCCAGCAGTGAACTAGGGGGTCGGAACGAGCAGTACTTC.

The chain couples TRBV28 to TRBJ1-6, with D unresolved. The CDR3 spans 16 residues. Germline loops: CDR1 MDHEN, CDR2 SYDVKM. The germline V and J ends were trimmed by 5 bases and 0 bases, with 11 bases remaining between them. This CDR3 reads CASSPFGSSYNSPLHF. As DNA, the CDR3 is TGTGCCAGCAGTCCGTTTGGGAGCTCCTATAATTCACCCCTCCACTTT.

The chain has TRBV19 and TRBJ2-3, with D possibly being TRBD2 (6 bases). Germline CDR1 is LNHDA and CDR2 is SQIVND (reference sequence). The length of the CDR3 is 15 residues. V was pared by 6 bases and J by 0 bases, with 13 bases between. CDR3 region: CASSLAITSTDTQYF. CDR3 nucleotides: TGTGCCAGTAGCCTAGCGATAACTAGCACAGATACGCAGTATTTT.

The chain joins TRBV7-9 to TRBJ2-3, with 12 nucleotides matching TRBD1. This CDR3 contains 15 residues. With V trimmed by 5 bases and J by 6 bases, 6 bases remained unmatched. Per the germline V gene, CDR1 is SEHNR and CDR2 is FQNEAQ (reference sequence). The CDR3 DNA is TGTGCCAGCAGCCAGGGACAGGGGGCGCCGGATACGCAGTATTTT. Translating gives CASSQGQGAPDTQYF. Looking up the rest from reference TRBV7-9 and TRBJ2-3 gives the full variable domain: DTGVSQNPRHKITKRGQNVTFRCDPISEHNRLYWYRQTLGQGPEFLTYFQNEAQLEKSRLLSDRFSAERPKGSFSTLEIQRTEQGDSAMYLCASSQGQGAPDTQYFGPGTRLTVL.

The CDR3 spells CSVAIRAGELFF. For the CDR3, the DNA is TGCAGCGTGGCTATCAGGGCCGGGGAGCTGTTTTTT. The chain links TRBV29-1 to TRBJ2-2; TRBD1 might be the D (5 bases). This CDR3 spans 12 amino acids. From germline, CDR1 is SQVTM and CDR2 ANQGSEA. Trimming pared 6 bases from V and 6 bases from J, leaving 11 bases between.

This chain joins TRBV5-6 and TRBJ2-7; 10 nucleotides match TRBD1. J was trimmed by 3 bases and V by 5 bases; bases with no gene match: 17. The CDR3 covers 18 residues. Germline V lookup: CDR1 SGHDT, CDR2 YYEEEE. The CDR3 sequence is CASRLWGGGQGEIYEQYF. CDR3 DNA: TGTGCCAGCAGATTGTGGGGGGGAGGACAGGGGGAGATCTACGAGCAGTACTTC.

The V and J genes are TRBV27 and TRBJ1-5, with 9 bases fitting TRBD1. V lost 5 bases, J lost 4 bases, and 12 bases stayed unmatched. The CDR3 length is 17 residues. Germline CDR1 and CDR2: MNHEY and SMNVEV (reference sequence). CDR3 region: CASSHNRGPGNNQPQHF. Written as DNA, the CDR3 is TGTGCCAGCAGTCATAACAGGGGGCCGGGTAATAATCAGCCCCAGCATTTT.

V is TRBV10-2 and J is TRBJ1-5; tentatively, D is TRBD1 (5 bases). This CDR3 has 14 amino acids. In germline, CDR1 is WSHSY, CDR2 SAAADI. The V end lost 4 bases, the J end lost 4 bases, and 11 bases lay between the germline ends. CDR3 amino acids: CASSGGTANQPQHF. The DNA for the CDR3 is TGCGCCAGCAGTGGCGGGACTGCGAATCAGCCCCAGCATTTT.

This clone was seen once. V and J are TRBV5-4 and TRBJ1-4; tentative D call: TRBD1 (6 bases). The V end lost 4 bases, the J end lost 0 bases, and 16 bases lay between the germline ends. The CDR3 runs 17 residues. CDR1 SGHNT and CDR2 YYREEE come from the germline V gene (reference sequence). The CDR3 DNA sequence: TGTGCCAGCAGCGTGGGGGCAGGGCTTGCAACTAATGAAAAACTGTTTTTT. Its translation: CASSVGAGLATNEKLFF.